This TCR beta chain was profiled in a study of blood T cell repertoires in COVID-19. Here immunoSEQ multiplex PCR was the method, and the copy in TCRdb shows in-frame clones only, minus some. The repertoire holds 200,000 to 250,000 clones, with 90% as singletons. The CDR3 length is 12 residues. V was shortened by 8 bases and J by 2 bases, with 10 bases between the two germline ends. Germline assignment: CDR1 SEHNR and CDR2 FQNEAQ (reference sequence). This clonotype originated in a man aged 30 to 45 who had been exposed to COVID-19. Sequenced: PBMCs or T cells enriched from blood (not recorded which). The V gene is TRBV7-9, the J gene TRBJ2-7, with D possibly TRBD2 on 7 matching bases. The DNA of the CDR3 is TGTGCCAGCGGGGGGGCCGCCTACGAGCAGTACTTC. Its translation: CASGGAAYEQYF.